The 27 T cell receptor beta chains below all came from one sample that was sequenced in a study of CD8+CD57+ T cells in acquired aplastic anemia. The TCR beta profiling, which covered VDJ combination and CDR3 sequence, was carried out using genomic DNA as the template. One entry per CDR3 protein results from TCRdb running MiXCR on the reads. The sample has roughly 500,000 distinct CDR3 sequences, over 25% seen once. Patients picked for sequencing had shown CD8+CD57+ cell expansion detected by flow cytometry. Material: sorted CD4+, CD8+, or CD8+CD57+ T cells (not recorded which) from PBMCs. These receptors were obtained from a human donor with aplastic anemia.

This clonotype was observed a handful of times. The chain carries TRBV9 and TRBJ1-1; D gene ambiguous. The CDR3 runs 15 residues. V gave up 2 bases and J gave up 3 bases, with 14 bases separating them. The germline CDR1 and CDR2 sequences are SGDLS and YYNGEE. The chain's CDR3 is CASSVVTAGYTEAFF. In nucleotides, the CDR3 is TGTGCCAGCAGCGTCGTCACAGCGGGGTACACTGAAGCTTTCTTT.

Many counts were recorded for this clonotype. J is TRBJ1-2 and V is TRBV5-1; 8 nucleotides line up with TRBD1. The length of the CDR3 is 13 residues. CDR1 is SGHRS and CDR2 is YFSETQ in the germline V gene. J lost 4 bases, V lost 4 bases, and 3 bases had no gene match. The CDR3 nucleotides read TGCGCCAGCAGCGGGGACAGGCCCTATGGCTACACCTTC. Translation: CASSGDRPYGYTF.

This chain uses TRBV20-1 with TRBJ2-7; 16 bases align to TRBD2. Trimming cost V 5 bases and J 3 bases; bases outside gene matches: 7. There are 16 residues in the CDR3. Germline CDR1 reads DFQATT; CDR2 reads SNEGSKA (reference sequence). This CDR3 reads CSAGGTSGRANYEQYF. The CDR3 DNA sequence: TGCAGTGCTGGTGGGACTAGCGGGAGGGCCAACTACGAGCAGTACTTC.

This clonotype was recorded a few times. The junction departs from the called germline gene at one end, perhaps through a read error. The genes are TRBV12-3 or TRBV12-4 and TRBJ2-7, with D perhaps TRBD2 (6 bases). This CDR3 is built from 16 residues. The CDR3 DNA is TGTGCCAGCAGCCGCGCCGGGACTGGGGGGTCCTGCGAGCAGTACTTC. It yields the protein CASSRAGTGGSCEQYF.

This clonotype was seen ten or more times. The CDR3 here is CASSPASLLMYGYTF. DNA of the CDR3: TGTGCCAGCAGTCCGGCCAGTCTGCTAATGTACGGCTACACCTTC. J is TRBJ1-2 and V is TRBV12-3 or TRBV12-4; no reliable D call. V shed 5 bases and J shed 8 bases, with 21 bases lying between them. The CDR3 runs 15 residues.

CDR3 region: CASSTDHTDTQYF. DNA of the CDR3: TGTGCCAGCAGCACGGACCACACAGATACGCAGTATTTT. This chain uses TRBV7-8 with TRBJ2-3; D gene uncertain. This CDR3 region has 13 residues. V gave up 5 bases and J gave up 2 bases, with 8 bases separating them. Germline loops: CDR1 SGHVS, CDR2 FQNEAQ.

This clonotype was counted a few times. The chain recombines TRBV7-9 with TRBJ2-3; D is unclear. Trimming removed 4 bases at V and 0 bases at J, with 20 bases between. Germline lookup yields CDR1 SEHNR and CDR2 FQNEAQ (reference sequence). This CDR3 is built from 18 residues. CDR3 protein: CASSSQVLALGSTDTQYF. CDR3 in DNA: TGTGCCAGCAGCTCTCAGGTCCTTGCTCTCGGCAGCACAGATACGCAGTATTTT.

About this clonotype: No conserved phenylalanine or tryptophan is present at the end of the CDR3, so a read error is the likely explanation. The chain recombines TRBV7-3 with TRBJ2-2, with 7 bases that match TRBD2. Trimming cost V 2 bases and J 5 bases; bases outside gene matches: 14. The CDR3 contains 18 residues. Germline V gene sequence: CDR1 SGHTA, CDR2 FQGTGA. As DNA, the CDR3 is TGTGCCAGCAGCTTACCTTTCCGAACGGGAGGAGAAACCGGGGAGCTGTTTCTT. This gives the protein CASSLPFRTGGETGELFL.

The V and J genes are TRBV10-3 and TRBJ2-2; 10 nucleotides agree with TRBD1. This CDR3 region has 17 residues. The V gene end was trimmed by 2 bases and the J gene end by 5 bases; junction bases not matched to a gene: 8. Looked up from germline, CDR1 is ENHRY and CDR2 is SYGVKD. CDR3 bases: TGTGCCATCAGTGAGCCCCCCGGGACAGGGGAAACCGGGGAGCTGTTTTTT. Translated: CAISEPPGTGETGELFF.

This sequence joins TRBV11-2 and TRBJ2-7; 8 nucleotides match TRBD2. The CDR3 length is 16 residues. Germline V lookup: CDR1 SGHAT, CDR2 FQNNGV. J was trimmed by 3 bases and V by 0 bases; bases with no gene match: 7. The DNA of the CDR3 is TGTGCCAGCAGCTTAGATCGGGGGGGAAGTTACTACGAGCAGTACGTC. Its translation is CASSLDRGGSYYEQYV.

This chain links TRBV7-9 with TRBJ1-4; the match to TRBD1 covers 9 bases. This CDR3 comprises 14 residues. CDR1 SEHNR and CDR2 FQNEAQ come from the germline V gene (reference sequence). V dropped 5 bases and J dropped 7; count of bases not matched to a gene: 5. The CDR3 spells CASSPGQGFEKLFF. CDR3 DNA sequence: TGTGCCAGCAGCCCGGGACAGGGATTTGAAAAACTGTTTTTT.

This clonotype occurred many times. Germline and junction disagree at one end, which may indicate a read error. This rearrangement joins TRBV7-2 to TRBJ1-6; TRBD1 might be the D (5 bases). Germline CDR1 and CDR2: SGHTA and FQGNSA. This CDR3 has 13 amino acids. CDR3 coding DNA: TGCGCCAGCAGCGCCCAGGGAGATTCACCCCTCCACTTT. It translates to CASSAQGDSPLHF.

At least ten counts were recorded for this clonotype. The gene calls are TRBV19 and TRBJ1-2; TRBD1 might be the D (6 bases). This CDR3 spans 13 amino acids. V was pared by 4 bases and J by 8 bases, with 14 bases between. Per germline, CDR1 LNHDA and CDR2 SQIVND (reference sequence). The DNA for the CDR3 is TGTGCCAGTAGTAGAAACAGGGTTGGAGGCTACACCTTC. Amino acids: CASSRNRVGGYTF.

A note on this clonotype: Being one base from a much bigger clone, this may be a read error. CDR3 DNA: TGTGCCAGCAGGAGGGGCGACTACGAAGCTTTCTTT. Encoded protein: CASRRGDYEAFF. The chain links TRBV2 to TRBJ1-1; D perhaps matches TRBD1 (5 bases). This CDR3 is 12 amino acids long. CDR1 SNHLY and CDR2 FYNNEI come from the germline V gene. Trimming shortened V by 6 bases and J by 8 bases, and 13 bases separated the two germline ends.

This clonotype was seen more than once but under ten times. The chain recombines TRBV6-5 with TRBJ2-7; a weak D match, TRBD1 (6 bases). Germline V lookup: CDR1 MNHEY, CDR2 SVGAGI. The CDR3 extends over 14 amino acids. V lost 0 bases to trimming and J lost 2 bases, with 8 bases between them. The chain's CDR3 is CASSYSAGAYEQYF. DNA of the CDR3: TGTGCCAGCAGTTACTCGGCAGGGGCCTACGAGCAGTACTTC.

This clonotype has a count of ten or more. The V gene is TRBV19, the J gene TRBJ1-2, with D unclear. Germline assignment: CDR1 LNHDA and CDR2 SQIVND (reference sequence). The CDR3 runs 13 residues. V was shortened by 3 bases and J by 7 bases, with 12 bases between the two germline ends. The CDR3 nucleotides are TGTGCCAGTAGTATTGAGGGTGTTGTTGGCTACACCTTC. Translating it yields CASSIEGVVGYTF.

The chain recombines TRBV28 with TRBJ2-7; TRBD2 matches at 9 bases. The CDR3 covers 14 residues. Looked up from germline, CDR1 is MDHEN and CDR2 is SYDVKM. Trimming cost V 7 bases and J 2 bases; bases outside gene matches: 6. The CDR3 DNA sequence: TGTGCCAGCACCCTGACTAGCGGTACCTACGAGCAGTACTTC. Its protein product is CASTLTSGTYEQYF.

In its sample, this clonotype was seen many times. In DNA, the CDR3 is TGTGCCAGCAGCCCCCAGGGGGTGCACTACGAGCAGTACTTC. As protein: CASSPQGVHYEQYF. The V gene is TRBV7-2, the J gene TRBJ2-7; 7 bases align to TRBD1. Per germline, CDR1 SGHTA and CDR2 FQGNSA. V lost 5 bases, J lost 3 bases, and 7 bases stayed unmatched. CDR3 length equals 14 residues.

The V call is TRBV7-2, the J call TRBJ2-5, with TRBD2 as a possible D gene (6 bases). CDR3 length: 14 residues. The V end lost 5 bases, the J end lost 9 bases, and 19 bases lay between the germline ends. CDR1 is SGHTA, CDR2 FQGNSA, per germline. The CDR3 protein is CASSQVVGTGAQYF. CDR3 in DNA: TGTGCCAGCAGCCAAGTCGTTGGCACGGGGGCCCAGTACTTC.

The chain couples TRBV2 to TRBJ2-7, with TRBD2 identical over 14 bases. V shed 6 bases and J 1 base; nucleotides not matched to a gene: 8. The CDR3 sequence is 17 residues long. The germline CDR1 and CDR2 sequences are SNHLY and FYNNEI. Here the CDR3 reads CASSSGLAGAPSYEQYF. The CDR3 coding sequence is TGTGCCAGCAGCTCGGGACTAGCGGGAGCTCCTTCCTACGAGCAGTACTTC.

Note on this clonotype: This CDR3 fails to terminate in the conserved phenylalanine or tryptophan, so it likely reflects a read error. The J gene is TRBJ2-3, the V gene TRBV6-4; a weak D match, TRBD1 (6 bases). Trimming stripped 3 bases from V and 4 bases from J, with 8 bases between. The germline gives CDR1 MRHNA, CDR2 SNTAGT. There are 13 residues in the CDR3. The CDR3: CASSEGGSDTQYL. The CDR3 nucleotides are TGTGCCAGCAGTGAAGGGGGATCAGATACGCAGTATCTT.

This clonotype was recorded at least ten times. The chain recombines TRBV7-6 with TRBJ1-1; 8 bases are a match to TRBD1. Germline-derived CDR1 and CDR2 are SGHVS and FNYEAQ. This CDR3 region has 14 residues. Trimming cost V 5 bases and J 1 base; bases outside gene matches: 3. CDR3 protein: CASSRDRKNTEAFF. The CDR3 DNA follows: TGTGCCAGCAGCCGGGACAGGAAGAACACTGAAGCTTTCTTT. The full variable domain, its missing parts supplied by reference TRBV7-6 and TRBJ1-1, is GAGVSQSPRYKVTKRGQDVALRCDPISGHVSLYWYRQALGQGPEFLTYFNYEAQQDKSGLPNDRFSAERPEGSISTLTIQRTEQRDSAMYRCASSRDRKNTEAFFGQGTRLTVV.

The sample holds a few counts of this clonotype. The genes are TRBV4-2 and TRBJ1-5; D is perhaps TRBD1 (5 bases). The CDR3 loop spans 16 amino acids. Germline V lookup: CDR1 LGHNA, CDR2 YNFKEQ. V was shortened by 4 bases and J by 2 bases, with 15 bases between the two germline ends. CDR3 protein: CASSPGTVFGNQPQHF. In nucleotides, the CDR3 is TGTGCCAGCAGCCCCGGGACTGTCTTTGGCAATCAGCCCCAGCATTTT.

Concerning this clonotype itself: A single base separates this from a much larger clone, so it may be a read error. J is TRBJ1-2 and V is TRBV25-1; D gene ambiguous. This CDR3 spans 14 amino acids. Per the germline V gene, CDR1 is MGHDK and CDR2 is SYGVNS. Trimming took off 6 bases at V and 4 bases at J, with 15 bases between the two ends. The CDR3 DNA follows: TGTGCCAGCAGAACGACAAGGGTTCTCTATGGCTACACCTTC. It translates to CASRTTRVLYGYTF.

At least ten counts were recorded for this clonotype. The chain has TRBV24-1 and TRBJ1-5, with 7 positions matching TRBD1. V dropped 5 bases and J dropped 5; count of bases not matched to a gene: 5. This CDR3 contains 14 residues. Germline CDR1 is KGHDR and CDR2 is SFDVKD. CDR3 amino acids: CATSVEGAYQPQHF. In DNA, the CDR3 is TGTGCCACCAGTGTGGAGGGGGCTTATCAGCCCCAGCATTTT.

The rearrangement uses TRBV7-2 and TRBJ2-3; unclear D gene. Germline CDR1 is SGHTA and CDR2 is FQGNSA. Trimming stripped 1 base from V and 7 bases from J, with 9 bases between. This CDR3 comprises 13 residues. CDR3 bases: TGTGCCAGCAGCTTAGTAGAGTCCTATACGCAGTATTTT. This translates into CASSLVESYTQYF.

As concerns this clonotype: The junction departs from the called germline gene at one end, perhaps through a read error. The chain carries TRBV19 and TRBJ2-7; the match to TRBD2 covers 10 bases. CDR3 length: 17 residues. Germline values: CDR1 LNHDA, CDR2 SQIVND (reference sequence). The CDR3 nucleotides are TGTGCCAGTAGCAAGACTAGCGGGCTCGGAAACGCCTACGAGCAGTGCTTC. It encodes CASSKTSGLGNAYEQCF.